This T cell receptor (beta chain) was identified in a study of CD8+ T cells in alopecia areata. Whole-study results and caveats: Normal scalp showed lower clonality than lesional scalp, especially alopecia totalis/universalis. Sequences from scalp samples also cover resident alphabeta T cells of normal skin.

CD4+ and CD8+ T cells were sorted from PBMCs. CDR1 is DFQATT and CDR2 is SNEGSKA in the germline V gene (reference sequence). The CDR3 consists of 10 residues. RNA extraction was followed by reverse transcription into cDNA, which acted as the sequencing template. Some clones are missing from TCRdb's copy, which holds only in-frame ones; the method was immunoSEQ multiplex PCR. This sample has about 100,000 clones, with 45% to 60% found just once. With regard to this clone: Its antigen is still unknown.

This chain links TRBV20-1 with TRBJ2-1; the D gene is possibly TRBD1 (5 bases). Sequencing used NKG2D-low CD8+ T cells sorted from blood. The TCR originated in a human donor with alopecia areata. DNA for the CDR3: TGCCAGGGCCCCTACAATGAGCAGTTCTTC. Translating gives CQGPYNEQFF.